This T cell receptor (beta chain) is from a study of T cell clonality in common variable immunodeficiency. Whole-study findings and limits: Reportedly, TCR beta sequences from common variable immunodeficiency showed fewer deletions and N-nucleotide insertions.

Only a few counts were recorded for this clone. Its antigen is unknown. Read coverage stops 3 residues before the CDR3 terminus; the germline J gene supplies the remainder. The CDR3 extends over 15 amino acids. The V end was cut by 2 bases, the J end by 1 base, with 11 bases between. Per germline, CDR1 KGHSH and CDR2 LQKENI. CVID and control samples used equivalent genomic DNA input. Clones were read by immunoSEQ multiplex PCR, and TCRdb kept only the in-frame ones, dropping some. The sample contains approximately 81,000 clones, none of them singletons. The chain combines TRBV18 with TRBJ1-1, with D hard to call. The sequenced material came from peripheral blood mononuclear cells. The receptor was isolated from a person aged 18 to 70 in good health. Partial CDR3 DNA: TGTGCCAGCTCACCAACGGGTCTGGGGAACACTGAA. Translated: CASSPTGLGNTE. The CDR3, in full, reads CASSPTGLGNTEAFF.